Reported below is one T cell receptor beta chain. Per the authors' pipeline: Amplification of reference gene primers was used by the study to estimate nucleated cell counts. Only in-frame clones appear in the TCRdb table, and some are missing; sequencing was by immunoSEQ multiplex PCR. V and J calls and clone size follow that table, whereas D and trimming were derived from the DNA. The table shows more than 30,000 clones, with more than 70% occurring only once. This record belongs to a study of blood T cell repertoires in COVID-19. Study information: The study drew acute and convalescent COVID-19 samples from the United States, Italy and Spain. PBMCs, B-cell-depleted T cells, or T cells provided the cDNA or gDNA that made up the material.

This CDR3 has 16 amino acids. In germline, CDR1 is SNHLY, CDR2 FYNNEI. V trimming: 6 bases; J trimming: 4 bases; junction bases outside the gene matches: 7. The origin of this receptor is a man in his fifties or sixties with active COVID-19. The sample taken for sequencing was peripheral blood. This sequence joins TRBV2 and TRBJ2-1, with 12 bases matching TRBD1. The CDR3: CASSQGQGARYNEQFF. For the CDR3, the DNA is TGTGCCAGCAGCCAGGGACAGGGGGCGCGGTACAATGAGCAGTTCTTC.